This T cell receptor beta chain is from a study of radiation and T cells in renal cell carcinoma. The study's findings and limits: Without pretreatment biopsies, baseline tumor clonotype presence was undetermined. In blood, top tumor clones expanded by 2 weeks, shrinking by 4.

Concerning this clone itself: Its matching antigen is unknown.

Time point noted: blood 2 weeks post-SBRT. Stated treatment: 15 Gy SBRT to primary tumor, nephrectomy 4 weeks later. The CDR3 contains 14 residues. J gave up 7 bases and V 0 bases, and 8 bases lay outside the gene matches. Germline V CDR1 and CDR2: GTSNPN, SVGIG (reference sequence). Assay used: immunoSEQ multiplex PCR; TCRdb lists only in-frame clones, some missing. The sample contains some 120,000 clones, 81% of which appear only once. The TCR sequence derives from a man in his forties or fifties with renal cell carcinoma. The sample here was blood, taken from a patient whose treatment included radiotherapy and nephrectomy. The gene calls are TRBV30 and TRBJ1-2, with 7 bases that match TRBD1. Here the CDR3 DNA reads TGTGCCTGGAGTGTACTGAGGGGGCTAGGTGGCTACACCTTC. This gives the protein CAWSVLRGLGGYTF.